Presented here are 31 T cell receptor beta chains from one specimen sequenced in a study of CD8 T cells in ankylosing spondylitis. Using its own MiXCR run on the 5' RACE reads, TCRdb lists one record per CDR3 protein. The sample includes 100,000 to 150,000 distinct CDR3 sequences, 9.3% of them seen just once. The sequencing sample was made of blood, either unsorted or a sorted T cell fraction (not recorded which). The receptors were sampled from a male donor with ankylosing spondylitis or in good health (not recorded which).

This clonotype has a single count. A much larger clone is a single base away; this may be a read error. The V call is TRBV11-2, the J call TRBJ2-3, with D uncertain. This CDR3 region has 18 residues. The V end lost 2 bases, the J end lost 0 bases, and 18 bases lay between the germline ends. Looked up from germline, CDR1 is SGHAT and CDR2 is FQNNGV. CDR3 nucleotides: TGTGCCAGCAGCTTATTGAGGCCAGGACGGGCAAGCACAGATACGCAGTATTTT. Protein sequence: CASSLLRPGRASTDTQYF.

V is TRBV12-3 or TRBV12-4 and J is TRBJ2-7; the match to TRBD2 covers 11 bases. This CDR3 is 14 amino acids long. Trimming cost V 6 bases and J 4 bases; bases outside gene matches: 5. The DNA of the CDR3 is TGTGCCAGCAGCGCGGGACTAGCGGATTACGAGCAGTACTTC. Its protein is CASSAGLADYEQYF.

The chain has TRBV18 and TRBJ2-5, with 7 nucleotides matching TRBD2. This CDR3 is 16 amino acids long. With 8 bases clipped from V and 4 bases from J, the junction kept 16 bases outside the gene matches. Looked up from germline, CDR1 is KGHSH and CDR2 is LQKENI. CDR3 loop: CASERPLAGVSETQYF. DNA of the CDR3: TGTGCCAGCGAGCGACCTTTGGCGGGAGTCTCAGAGACCCAGTACTTC. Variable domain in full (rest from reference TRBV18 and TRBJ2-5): NAGVMQNPRHLVRRRGQEARLRCSPMKGHSHVYWYRQLPEEGLKFMVYLQKENIIDESGMPKERFSAEFPKEGPSILRIQQVVRGDSAAYFCASERPLAGVSETQYFGPGTRLLVL.

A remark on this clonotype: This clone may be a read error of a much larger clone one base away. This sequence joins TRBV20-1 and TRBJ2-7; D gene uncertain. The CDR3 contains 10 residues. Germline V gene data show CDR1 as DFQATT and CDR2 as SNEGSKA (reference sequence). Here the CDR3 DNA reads TGCTGTGCTATTCTGGGCGAGCAGTACTTC. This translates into CCAILGEQYF.

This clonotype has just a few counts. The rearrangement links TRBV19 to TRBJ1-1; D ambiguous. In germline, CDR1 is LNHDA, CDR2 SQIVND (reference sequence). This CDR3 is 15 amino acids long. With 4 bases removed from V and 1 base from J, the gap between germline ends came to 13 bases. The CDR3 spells CASSTQHHGNTEAFF. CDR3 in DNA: TGTGCCAGTAGTACCCAGCACCACGGGAACACTGAAGCTTTCTTT.

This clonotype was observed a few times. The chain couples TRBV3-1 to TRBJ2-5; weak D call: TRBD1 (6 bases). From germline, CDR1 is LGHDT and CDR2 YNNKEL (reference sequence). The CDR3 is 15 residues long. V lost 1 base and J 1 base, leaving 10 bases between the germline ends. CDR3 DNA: TGTGCCAGCAGCCAAGGTCGGGACACCCAAGAGACCCAGTACTTC. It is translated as CASSQGRDTQETQYF.

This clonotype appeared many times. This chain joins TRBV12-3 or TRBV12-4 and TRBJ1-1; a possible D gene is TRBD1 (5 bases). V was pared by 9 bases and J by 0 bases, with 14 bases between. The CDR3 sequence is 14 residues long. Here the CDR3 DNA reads TGTGCCAGGTGGGACGTTCCGATGAACACTGAAGCTTTCTTT. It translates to CARWDVPMNTEAFF.

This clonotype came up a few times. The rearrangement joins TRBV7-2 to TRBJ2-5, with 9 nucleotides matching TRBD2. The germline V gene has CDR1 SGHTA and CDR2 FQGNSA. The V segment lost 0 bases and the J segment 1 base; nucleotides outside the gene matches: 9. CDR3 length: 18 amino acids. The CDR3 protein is CASSLAAGGIGSQETQYF. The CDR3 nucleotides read TGTGCCAGCAGCTTAGCGGCGGGAGGGATCGGTAGCCAAGAGACCCAGTACTTC. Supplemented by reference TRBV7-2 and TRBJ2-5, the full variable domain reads GAGVSQSPSNKVTEKGKDVELRCDPISGHTALYWYRQSLGQGLEFLIYFQGNSAPDKSGLPSDRFSAERTGGSVSTLTIQRTQQEDSAVYLCASSLAAGGIGSQETQYFGPGTRLLVL.

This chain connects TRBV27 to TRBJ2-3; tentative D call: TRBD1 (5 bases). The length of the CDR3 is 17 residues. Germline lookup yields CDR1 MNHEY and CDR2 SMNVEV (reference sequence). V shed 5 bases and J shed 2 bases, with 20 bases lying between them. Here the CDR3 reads CASSGTNRWGLTDTQYF. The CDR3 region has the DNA TGTGCCAGCAGTGGTACGAACCGTTGGGGCCTCACAGATACGCAGTATTTT.

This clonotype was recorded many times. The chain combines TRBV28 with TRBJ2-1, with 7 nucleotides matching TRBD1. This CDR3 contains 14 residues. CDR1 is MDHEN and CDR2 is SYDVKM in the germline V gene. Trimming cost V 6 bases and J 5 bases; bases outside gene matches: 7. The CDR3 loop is CASRGTERNNEQFF. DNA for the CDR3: TGTGCCAGCAGAGGGACAGAAAGAAACAATGAGCAGTTCTTC.

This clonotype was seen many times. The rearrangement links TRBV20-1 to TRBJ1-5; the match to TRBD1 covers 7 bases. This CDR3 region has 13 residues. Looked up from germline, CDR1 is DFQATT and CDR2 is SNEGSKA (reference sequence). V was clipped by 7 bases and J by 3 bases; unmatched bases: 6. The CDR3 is CSGATGNNQPQHF. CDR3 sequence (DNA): TGCAGTGGTGCGACAGGGAACAATCAGCCCCAGCATTTT.

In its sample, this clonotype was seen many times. The CDR3: CASSRRDRGYEQYF. As DNA, the CDR3 is TGTGCCAGCAGTCGTCGGGACAGAGGCTACGAGCAGTACTTC. V is TRBV27 and J is TRBJ2-7, with 7 bases lining up with TRBD1. There are 14 residues in the CDR3. Trimming at V came to 5 bases and at J to 3 bases, leaving 7 bases not matched to a gene. CDR1 is MNHEY, CDR2 SMNVEV, per germline (reference sequence).

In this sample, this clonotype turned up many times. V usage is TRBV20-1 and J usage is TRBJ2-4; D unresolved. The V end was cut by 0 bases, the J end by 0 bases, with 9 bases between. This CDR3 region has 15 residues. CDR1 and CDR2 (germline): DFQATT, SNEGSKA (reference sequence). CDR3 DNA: TGCAGTGCTAGAGAGGTGAACCTAGCCAAAAACATTCAGTACTTC. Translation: CSAREVNLAKNIQYF.

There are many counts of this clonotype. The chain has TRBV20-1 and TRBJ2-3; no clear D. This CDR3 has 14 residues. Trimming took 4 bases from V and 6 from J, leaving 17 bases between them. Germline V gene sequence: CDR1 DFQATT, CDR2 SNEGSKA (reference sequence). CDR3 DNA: TGCAGTGCTACAGCCCCTCCGTCGTTGGATACGCAGTATTTT. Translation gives CSATAPPSLDTQYF.

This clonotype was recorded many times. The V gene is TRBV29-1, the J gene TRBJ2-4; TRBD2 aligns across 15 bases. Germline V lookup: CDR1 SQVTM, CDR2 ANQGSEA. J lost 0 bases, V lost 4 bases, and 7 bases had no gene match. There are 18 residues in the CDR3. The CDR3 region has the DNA TGCAGCGTTGGGGGGGGGACTAGCGGGAGGCTAGCCAAAAACATTCAGTACTTC. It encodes CSVGGGTSGRLAKNIQYF. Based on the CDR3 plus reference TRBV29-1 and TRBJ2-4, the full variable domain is SAVISQKPSRDICQRGTSLTIQCQVDSQVTMMFWYRQQPGQSLTLIATANQGSEATYESGFVIDKFPISRPNLTFSTLTVSNMSPEDSSIYLCSVGGGTSGRLAKNIQYFGAGTRLSVL.

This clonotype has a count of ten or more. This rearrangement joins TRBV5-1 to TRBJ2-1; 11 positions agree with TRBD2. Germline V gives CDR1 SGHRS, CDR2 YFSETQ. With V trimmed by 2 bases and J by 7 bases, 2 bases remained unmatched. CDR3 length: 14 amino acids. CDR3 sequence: CASSLVAGGNEQFF. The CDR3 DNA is TGCGCCAGCAGCTTAGTAGCGGGAGGGAATGAGCAGTTCTTC.

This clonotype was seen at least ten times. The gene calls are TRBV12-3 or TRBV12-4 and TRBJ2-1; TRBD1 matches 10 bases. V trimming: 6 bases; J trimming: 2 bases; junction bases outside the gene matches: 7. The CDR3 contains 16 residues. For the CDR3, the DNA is TGTGCCAGCAGACGCGCCGGGACAGGGGCCTACAATGAGCAGTTCTTC. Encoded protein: CASRRAGTGAYNEQFF.

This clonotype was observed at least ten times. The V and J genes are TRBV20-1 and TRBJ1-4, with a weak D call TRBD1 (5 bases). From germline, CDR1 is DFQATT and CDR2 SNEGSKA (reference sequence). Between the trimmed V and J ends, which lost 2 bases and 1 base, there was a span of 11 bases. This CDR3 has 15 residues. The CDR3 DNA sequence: TGCAGTGCTAGAAAAGGGGATGGAACTAATGAAAAACTGTTTTTT. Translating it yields CSARKGDGTNEKLFF.

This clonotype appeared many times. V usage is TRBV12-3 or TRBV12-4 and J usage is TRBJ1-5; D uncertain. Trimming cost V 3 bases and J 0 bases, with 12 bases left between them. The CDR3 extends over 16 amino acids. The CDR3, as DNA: TGTGCCAGCAGTTTCGGGCACCCTCTTAGCAATCAGCCCCAGCATTTT. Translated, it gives CASSFGHPLSNQPQHF.

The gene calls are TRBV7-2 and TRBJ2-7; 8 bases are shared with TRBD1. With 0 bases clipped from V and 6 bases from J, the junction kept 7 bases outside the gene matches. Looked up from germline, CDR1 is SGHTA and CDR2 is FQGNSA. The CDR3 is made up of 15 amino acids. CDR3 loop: CASSLALGQGSEQYF. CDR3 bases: TGTGCCAGCAGCTTAGCGCTTGGACAGGGTAGCGAGCAGTACTTC.

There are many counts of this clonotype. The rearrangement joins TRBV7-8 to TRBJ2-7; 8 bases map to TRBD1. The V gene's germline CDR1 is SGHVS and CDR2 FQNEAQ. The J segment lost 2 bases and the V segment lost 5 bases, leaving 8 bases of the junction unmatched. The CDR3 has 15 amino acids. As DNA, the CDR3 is TGTGCCAGCAGCACGTCACCGGGACAGGCCTACGAGCAGTACTTC. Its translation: CASSTSPGQAYEQYF.

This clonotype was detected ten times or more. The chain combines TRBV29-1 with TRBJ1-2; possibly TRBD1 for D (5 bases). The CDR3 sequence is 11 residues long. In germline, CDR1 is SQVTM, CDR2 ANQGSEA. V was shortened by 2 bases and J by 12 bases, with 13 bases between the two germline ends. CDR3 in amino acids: CSVEMGQTNTF. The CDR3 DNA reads TGCAGCGTTGAAATGGGGCAGACCAACACCTTC.

CDR3 in DNA: TGCAGTGCTAGAGTTCGCCCTCAATGGACAGGTCCCTACGAGCAGTACTTC. Its protein product is CSARVRPQWTGPYEQYF. The V and J genes are TRBV20-1 and TRBJ2-7, with 7 nucleotides matching TRBD1. The CDR3 sequence is 17 residues long. J gave up 2 bases and V 1 base, and 14 bases lay outside the gene matches. Germline-derived CDR1 and CDR2 are DFQATT and SNEGSKA (reference sequence).

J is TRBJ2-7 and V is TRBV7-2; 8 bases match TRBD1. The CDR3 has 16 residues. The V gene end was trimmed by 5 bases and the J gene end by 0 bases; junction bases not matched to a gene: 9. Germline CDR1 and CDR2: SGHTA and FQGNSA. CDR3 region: CASSPRTGRSSYEQYF. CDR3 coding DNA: TGTGCCAGCAGCCCCCGGACAGGGCGGAGCTCCTACGAGCAGTACTTC. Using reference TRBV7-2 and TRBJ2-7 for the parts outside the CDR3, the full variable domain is GAGVSQSPSNKVTEKGKDVELRCDPISGHTALYWYRQSLGQGLEFLIYFQGNSAPDKSGLPSDRFSAERTGGSVSTLTIQRTQQEDSAVYLCASSPRTGRSSYEQYFGPGTRLTVT.

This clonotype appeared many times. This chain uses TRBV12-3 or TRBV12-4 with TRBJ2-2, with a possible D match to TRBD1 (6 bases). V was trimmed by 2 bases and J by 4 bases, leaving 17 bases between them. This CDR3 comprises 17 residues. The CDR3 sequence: CASSLRPGAGFTGELFF. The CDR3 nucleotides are TGTGCCAGCAGTTTAAGGCCAGGGGCTGGATTCACCGGGGAGCTGTTTTTT.

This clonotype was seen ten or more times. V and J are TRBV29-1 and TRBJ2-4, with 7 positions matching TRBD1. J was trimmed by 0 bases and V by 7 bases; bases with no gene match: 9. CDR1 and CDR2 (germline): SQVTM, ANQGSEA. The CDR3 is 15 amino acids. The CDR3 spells CSARSTGIAKNIQYF. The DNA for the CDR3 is TGCAGCGCCAGGTCGACAGGGATAGCCAAAAACATTCAGTACTTC.

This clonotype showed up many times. In DNA form, the CDR3 reads TGTGCCAGCAGCCAAAATTGGAACAGGGCTAATGAGCAGTTCTTC. Protein product: CASSQNWNRANEQFF. V and J are TRBV4-2 and TRBJ2-1; D perhaps matches TRBD1 (6 bases). Germline-derived CDR1 and CDR2 are LGHNA and YNFKEQ. CDR3 length equals 15 residues. The V end lost 2 bases, the J end lost 7 bases, and 15 bases lay between the germline ends.

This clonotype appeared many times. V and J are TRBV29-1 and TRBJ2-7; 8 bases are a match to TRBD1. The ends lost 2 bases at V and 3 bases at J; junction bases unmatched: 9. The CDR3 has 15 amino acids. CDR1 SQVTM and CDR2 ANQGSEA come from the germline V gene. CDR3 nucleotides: TGCAGCGTTGAAAAGGCCGGGACAGGAGACTACGAGCAGTACTTC. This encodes CSVEKAGTGDYEQYF.

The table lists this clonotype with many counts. The CDR3 DNA reads TGTGCCAGCAGTTTGAGTTGGAACTATGGCTACACCTTC. The encoded protein is CASSLSWNYGYTF. V is TRBV6-2 or TRBV6-3 and J is TRBJ1-2, with D hard to call. Trimming removed 4 bases from V and 2 bases from J, with 8 bases in between. Germline CDR1 reads MNHEY; CDR2 reads SVGEGT. The CDR3 totals 13 residues.

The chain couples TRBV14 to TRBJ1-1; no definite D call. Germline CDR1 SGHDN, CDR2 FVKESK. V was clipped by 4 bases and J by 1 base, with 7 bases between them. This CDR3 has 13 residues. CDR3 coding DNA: TGTGCCAGCAGCCTCGTGGGGAACACTGAAGCTTTCTTT. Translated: CASSLVGNTEAFF.

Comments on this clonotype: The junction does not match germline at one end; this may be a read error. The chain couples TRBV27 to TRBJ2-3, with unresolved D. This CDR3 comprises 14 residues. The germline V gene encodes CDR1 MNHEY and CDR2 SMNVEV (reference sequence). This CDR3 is CASSLGYGTATQYF. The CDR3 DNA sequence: TGTGCCAGCAGTTTAGGCTATGGCACAGCTACGCAGTATTTT.